One and the same sample provided the 26 T cell receptor beta chains below, sequenced in a study of neurological immune-mediated disorders (dated by TCRdb to between 2018 and 2021). The library was generated by 5' RACE. The instrument given in TCRdb is Illumina HiSeq 2500. The public reads were run again by TCRdb, first through fastp at Q25 and then through MiXCR, and only productive beta chains were kept. Every distinct CDR3 protein forms one entry, paired with its most common genes and DNA. Counted in this sample were more than 75,000 distinct CDR3 sequences; approximately 10% of them appeared once. The ten largest clones capture around 2% of the sample. The specimen was PBMCs. These receptors were obtained from a man aged 35 to 55 in good health.

This clonotype has a count of ten or more. This sequence joins TRBV5-6 and TRBJ2-2; no definite D call. V was shortened by 6 bases and J by 6 bases, with 9 bases between the two germline ends. The germline V gene has CDR1 SGHDT and CDR2 YYEEEE. The CDR3 has 12 amino acids. The CDR3 DNA follows: TGTGCCAGCACGGGTTTAGCCGGGGAGCTGTTTTTT. Translated: CASTGLAGELFF.

This clonotype was found a few times. The chain is built from TRBV5-1 and TRBJ1-3; D ambiguous. Germline V gene sequence: CDR1 SGHRS, CDR2 YFSETQ. CDR3 size: 17 residues. V lost 3 bases and J lost 0, with 16 bases in between. The CDR3 DNA reads TGCGCCAGCAGCTCTACCTATGGGCCCACCTCTGGAAACACCATATATTTT. Amino acid sequence: CASSSTYGPTSGNTIYF.

This clonotype occurred many times. The rearrangement uses TRBV7-9 and TRBJ2-1; a possible D gene is TRBD1 (6 bases). Germline V CDR1 and CDR2: SEHNR, FQNEAQ (reference sequence). The CDR3 contains 14 residues. V was trimmed by 6 bases and J by 8 bases, leaving 17 bases between them. Written as DNA, the CDR3 is TGTGCCAGCAGGCCAACAGGGTTGTTCGATGAGCAGTTCTTC. This gives the protein CASRPTGLFDEQFF.

This clonotype was picked up many times. The chain recombines TRBV5-1 with TRBJ2-7; TRBD2 might be the D (5 bases). Per germline, CDR1 SGHRS and CDR2 YFSETQ. The CDR3 spans 13 residues. V lost 5 bases and J lost 6, with 15 bases in between. CDR3 in amino acids: CASSEGEMGEQYF. CDR3 bases: TGCGCCAGCAGTGAGGGAGAGATGGGCGAGCAGTACTTC.

Ten or more counts support this clonotype. This rearrangement joins TRBV5-1 to TRBJ2-1, with D perhaps matching TRBD2 (5 bases). This CDR3 has 15 residues. The germline gives CDR1 SGHRS, CDR2 YFSETQ. V was trimmed by 0 bases and J by 2 bases, leaving 9 bases between them. CDR3 sequence (DNA): TGCGCCAGCAGCTTGGTCCCGGGGACCTACAATGAGCAGTTCTTC. Encoded protein: CASSLVPGTYNEQFF.

This clonotype was seen many times. The chain carries TRBV7-3 and TRBJ2-6; no clear D gene. CDR1 is SGHTA and CDR2 is FQGTGA in the germline V gene. Trimming removed 2 bases at V and 2 bases at J, with 10 bases between. The CDR3 sequence is 16 residues long. This CDR3 is CASSLYRVAGANVLTF. The CDR3 nucleotides read TGTGCCAGCAGCTTATATCGGGTAGCTGGGGCCAACGTCCTGACTTTC.

Of note for this clonotype: A much larger clone lies one base from this, so it may be a read error. The chain has TRBV5-1 and TRBJ1-2, with D hard to call. Germline CDR1 reads SGHRS; CDR2 reads YFSETQ. Deletions cut 5 bases from V and 3 bases from J, with 5 bases between. The CDR3 is made up of 11 amino acids. CDR3 sequence: CASRADYGYTF. The CDR3 DNA reads as TGCGCCAGCAGAGCAGACTATGGCTACACCTTC.

This clonotype was recorded at least ten times. The V gene is TRBV6-5, the J gene TRBJ2-3; TRBD2 agrees at 12 bases. Per the germline V gene, CDR1 is MNHEY and CDR2 is SVGAGI. With 0 bases clipped from V and 3 bases from J, the junction kept 7 bases outside the gene matches. This CDR3 has 18 amino acids. The CDR3 nucleotides read TGTGCCAGCAGTTACTCGGCTAGCGGGGGGGGAGGGACAGATACGCAGTATTTT. Encoded protein: CASSYSASGGGGTDTQYF.

This clonotype appeared many times. The chain is built from TRBV12-3 or TRBV12-4 and TRBJ2-2; 8 positions agree with TRBD1. The CDR3 runs 15 residues. With 4 bases clipped from V and 6 bases from J, the junction kept 7 bases outside the gene matches. This CDR3 is CASSSGGAMAGELFF. The CDR3 DNA is TGTGCCAGCAGTTCAGGGGGCGCAATGGCCGGGGAGCTGTTTTTT.

This clonotype has at least ten counts. This chain connects TRBV6-1 to TRBJ2-1, with D perhaps matching TRBD2 (5 bases). V lost 9 bases and J 7 bases, leaving 13 bases between the germline ends. The CDR3 spans 12 residues. CDR1 MNHNS and CDR2 SASEGT come from the germline V gene. The CDR3 loop reads CASLGRGNEQFF. CDR3 DNA sequence: TGTGCCAGTTTAGGTCGAGGGAATGAGCAGTTCTTC.

The table lists this clonotype with many counts. The chain has TRBV7-6 and TRBJ2-7, with 9 bases aligning to TRBD2. Per germline, CDR1 SGHVS and CDR2 FNYEAQ. With V trimmed by 1 base and J by 7 bases, 8 bases remained unmatched. The CDR3 is 15 amino acids. The CDR3 reads CASSLEGGLAQEQYF. The CDR3 DNA reads as TGTGCCAGCAGCTTAGAGGGAGGACTAGCGCAAGAGCAGTACTTC.

This clonotype was observed at least ten times. This chain connects TRBV5-5 to TRBJ2-3; TRBD1 agrees at 9 bases. Germline V lookup: CDR1 SGHKS, CDR2 YYEKEE (reference sequence). V dropped 5 bases and J dropped 0; count of bases not matched to a gene: 4. This CDR3 region has 15 residues. The CDR3 sequence is CASSWTGVSTDTQYF. The CDR3, as DNA: TGTGCCAGCAGTTGGACAGGGGTTAGCACAGATACGCAGTATTTT.

This clonotype was counted many times. This chain uses TRBV14 with TRBJ2-5; tentatively, D is TRBD1 (5 bases). Germline V lookup: CDR1 SGHDN, CDR2 FVKESK. V was pared by 10 bases and J by 2 bases, with 14 bases between. The CDR3 extends over 13 amino acids. The CDR3 loop is CAMRVGAQETQYF. DNA of the CDR3: TGTGCCATGCGCGTAGGGGCTCAAGAGACCCAGTACTTC.

At least ten counts were recorded for this clonotype. This sequence joins TRBV29-1 and TRBJ2-2; 8 positions agree with TRBD2. J was trimmed by 7 bases and V by 5 bases; bases with no gene match: 6. This CDR3 comprises 13 residues. Germline loops: CDR1 SQVTM, CDR2 ANQGSEA. CDR3 amino acids: CSVPAGVVGELFF. The CDR3 nucleotides are TGCAGCGTTCCAGCGGGAGTGGTCGGGGAGCTGTTTTTT.

The rearrangement links TRBV7-2 to TRBJ2-5, with 12 bases aligning to TRBD2. V trimming: 5 bases; J trimming: 0 bases; junction bases outside the gene matches: 7. Germline V gives CDR1 SGHTA, CDR2 FQGNSA. The CDR3 runs to 17 residues. CDR3 in amino acids: CASSPTSGGLYQETQYF. DNA of the CDR3: TGTGCCAGCAGCCCGACTAGCGGGGGATTGTACCAAGAGACCCAGTACTTC.

This clonotype was counted ten times or more. This sequence joins TRBV4-2 and TRBJ1-5, with 9 bases matching TRBD1. V lost 0 bases, J lost 2 bases, and 2 bases stayed unmatched. CDR3 length: 16 residues. The germline V gene has CDR1 LGHNA and CDR2 YNFKEQ. CDR3 nucleotide sequence: TGTGCCAGCAGCCAAGATTGGGACAGGGGCAATCAGCCCCAGCATTTT. Its protein is CASSQDWDRGNQPQHF.

This clonotype came up many times. The gene calls are TRBV10-1 and TRBJ2-5; D possibly corresponds to TRBD2 (6 bases). Germline-derived CDR1 and CDR2 are WNHNN and SYGVQD (reference sequence). V was clipped by 0 bases and J by 5 bases, with 13 bases between them. The CDR3 runs 15 residues. The DNA of the CDR3 is TGCGCCAGCAGTGAGTCTAGCGGCCCGGGGGAGACCCAGTACTTC. Amino acid sequence: CASSESSGPGETQYF.

This clonotype was counted ten times or more. J is TRBJ1-1 and V is TRBV7-2, with D maybe TRBD1 (5 bases). V gave up 2 bases and J gave up 10 bases, with 11 bases separating them. This CDR3 spans 12 amino acids. Germline V gene lookup returns CDR1 SGHTA and CDR2 FQGNSA. The DNA for the CDR3 is TGTGCCAGCAGCTTAAGGGCAGGGCCAGCTTTCTTT. It specifies CASSLRAGPAFF. The entire variable domain, with the rest obtained from reference TRBV7-2 and TRBJ1-1, is as follows: GAGVSQSPSNKVTEKGKDVELRCDPISGHTALYWYRQSLGQGLEFLIYFQGNSAPDKSGLPSDRFSAERTGGSVSTLTIQRTQQEDSAVYLCASSLRAGPAFFGQGTRLTVV.

Ten or more counts support this clonotype. The rearrangement joins TRBV19 to TRBJ1-5, with a tentative D call TRBD1 (6 bases). V was trimmed by 6 bases and J by 2 bases, leaving 14 bases between them. Per the germline V gene, CDR1 is LNHDA and CDR2 is SQIVND (reference sequence). CDR3 length equals 15 residues. The CDR3 DNA is TGTGCCAGTAGCAGAATCGGACAGCGCAATCAGCCCCAGCATTTT. This codes for CASSRIGQRNQPQHF.

This clonotype was detected many times. This chain connects TRBV7-3 to TRBJ2-1; no clear D. The CDR3 runs to 14 residues. V lost 2 bases to trimming and J lost 9 bases, with 14 bases between them. Per germline, CDR1 SGHTA and CDR2 FQGTGA. The CDR3 loop is CASSLGEVGSEQFF. The CDR3 DNA follows: TGTGCCAGCAGCTTAGGAGAGGTTGGCAGTGAGCAGTTCTTC.

This clonotype was found many times. The chain has TRBV10-3 and TRBJ2-3; D is unresolved. The CDR3 is 11 residues long. CDR1 is ENHRY and CDR2 is SYGVKD in the germline V gene. Trimming cost V 10 bases and J 1 base, with 6 bases left between them. Written as DNA, the CDR3 is TGTGCCACCCGGGGCACAGATACGCAGTATTTT. Translated: CATRGTDTQYF.

This clonotype came up many times. The chain joins TRBV6-5 to TRBJ2-1; D possibly corresponds to TRBD2 (5 bases). Germline CDR1 is MNHEY and CDR2 is SVGAGI. This CDR3 comprises 15 residues. V was shortened by 6 bases and J by 0 bases, with 12 bases between the two germline ends. The CDR3 reads CASRIQRSSYNEQFF. The CDR3 DNA reads as TGTGCCAGCAGGATACAGCGGAGCTCCTACAATGAGCAGTTCTTC.

This clonotype has a handful of counts. This rearrangement joins TRBV12-3 or TRBV12-4 to TRBJ2-5, with 7 bases lining up with TRBD1. Trimming took 2 bases from V and 4 from J; bases not matched to a gene: 4. This CDR3 is built from 14 residues. CDR3 DNA sequence: TGTGCCAGCAGTTTATCTAACAGGGGAGAGACCCAGTACTTC. Its translation is CASSLSNRGETQYF.

This clonotype was detected many times. This rearrangement joins TRBV9 to TRBJ2-1; D gene unclear. Trimming left V 3 bases short and J 5 bases short, with 6 bases between. Germline assignment: CDR1 SGDLS and CDR2 YYNGEE. CDR3 length: 12 residues. The CDR3, as DNA: TGTGCCAGCAGCGACTACCACAATGAGCAGTTCTTC. Translated: CASSDYHNEQFF.

There are many counts of this clonotype. The chain links TRBV12-3 or TRBV12-4 to TRBJ2-7; TRBD1 might be the D (6 bases). Trimming took off 5 bases at V and 2 bases at J, with 13 bases between the two ends. This CDR3 is 14 amino acids long. CDR3 coding DNA: TGTGCCAGCAGTGCCTCGACAGGTCCCTACGAGCAGTACTTC. Protein: CASSASTGPYEQYF.

Remarks on this clonotype: A much more abundant neighbour one base away suggests this may be a read error. This chain connects TRBV5-5 to TRBJ2-2; maybe TRBD2 (5 bases). This CDR3 region has 15 residues. Germline lookup yields CDR1 SGHKS and CDR2 YYEKEE (reference sequence). CDR3 DNA: TGTGCCAGCAGCTCCGGGTCTCCTAACACCGGGGAGCGGTTTTTT. Translating gives CASSSGSPNTGERFF.